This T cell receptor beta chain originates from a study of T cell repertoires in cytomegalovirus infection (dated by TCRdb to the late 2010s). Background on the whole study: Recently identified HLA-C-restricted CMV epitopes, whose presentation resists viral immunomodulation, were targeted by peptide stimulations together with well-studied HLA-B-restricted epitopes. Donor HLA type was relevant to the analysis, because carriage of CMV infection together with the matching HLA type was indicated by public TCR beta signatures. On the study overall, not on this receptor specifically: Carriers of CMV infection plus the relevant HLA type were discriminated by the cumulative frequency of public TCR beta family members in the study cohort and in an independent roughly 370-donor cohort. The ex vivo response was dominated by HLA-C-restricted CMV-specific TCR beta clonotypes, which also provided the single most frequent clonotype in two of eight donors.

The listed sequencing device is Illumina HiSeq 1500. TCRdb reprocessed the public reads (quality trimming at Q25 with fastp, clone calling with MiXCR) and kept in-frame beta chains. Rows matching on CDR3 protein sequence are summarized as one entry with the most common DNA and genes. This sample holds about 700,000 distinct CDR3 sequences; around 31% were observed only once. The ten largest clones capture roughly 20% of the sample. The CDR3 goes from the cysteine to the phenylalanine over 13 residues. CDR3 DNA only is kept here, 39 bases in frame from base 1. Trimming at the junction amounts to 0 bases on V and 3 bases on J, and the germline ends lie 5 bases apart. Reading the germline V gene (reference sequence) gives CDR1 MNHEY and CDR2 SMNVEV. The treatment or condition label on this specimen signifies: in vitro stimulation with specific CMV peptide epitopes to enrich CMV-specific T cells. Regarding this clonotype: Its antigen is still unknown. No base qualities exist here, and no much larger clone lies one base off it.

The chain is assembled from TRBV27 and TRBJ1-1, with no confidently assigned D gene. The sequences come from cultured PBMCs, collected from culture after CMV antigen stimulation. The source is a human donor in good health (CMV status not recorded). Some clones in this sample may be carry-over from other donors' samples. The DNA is TGTGCCAGCAGTTTATCGATGCACACTGAAGCTTTCTTT. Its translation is CASSLSMHTEAFF.